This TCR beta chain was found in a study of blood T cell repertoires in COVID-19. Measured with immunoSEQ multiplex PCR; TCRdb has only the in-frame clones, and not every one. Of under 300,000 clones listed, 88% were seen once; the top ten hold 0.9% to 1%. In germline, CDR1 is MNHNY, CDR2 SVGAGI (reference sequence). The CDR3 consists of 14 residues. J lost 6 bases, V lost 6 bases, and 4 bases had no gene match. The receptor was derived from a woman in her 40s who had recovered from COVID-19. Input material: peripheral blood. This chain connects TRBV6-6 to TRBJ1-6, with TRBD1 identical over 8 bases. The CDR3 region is CASSPGQGNSPLHF. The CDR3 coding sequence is TGTGCCAGCAGCCCCGGACAGGGTAATTCACCCCTCCACTTT.